Each of the 8 T cell receptor beta chains below was sequenced from the same sample in a study of T cell responses to AZD1222 COVID-19 vaccine. Sequenced by immunoSEQ multiplex PCR; TCRdb stores in-frame clones only, minus some. The data hold more than 90,000 clones, with more than 75% observed a single time. Sequences were derived from peripheral blood, sampled 28 days after the second AZD1222 dose. These receptors all come from an adult who received the AZD1222 COVID-19 vaccine.

This clone was detected only a few times. The CDR3 protein is CASSEEVGSLYEKLFF. CDR3 nucleotides: TGTGCCAGCAGTGAAGAGGTGGGCAGCCTCTATGAAAAACTGTTTTTT. The chain uses TRBV2 and TRBJ1-4; unclear D gene. The CDR3 spans 16 residues. Trimming removed 1 base from V and 6 bases from J, with 15 bases in between. Germline loops: CDR1 SNHLY, CDR2 FYNNEI.

The chain links TRBV18 to TRBJ1-4; 8 nucleotides line up with TRBD1. The CDR3 is made up of 15 amino acids. V lost 3 bases to trimming and J lost 7 bases; unmatched junction nucleotides: 7. Germline V gene lookup returns CDR1 KGHSH and CDR2 LQKENI. Here the CDR3 DNA reads TGTGCCAGCTCACCCTCGACAGGGGACAGTGAAAAACTGTTTTTT. As protein: CASSPSTGDSEKLFF.

This chain uses TRBV7-9 with TRBJ2-7, with D uncertain. V shed 2 bases and J shed 5 bases, with 16 bases lying between them. The CDR3 consists of 15 residues. Per the germline V gene, CDR1 is SEHNR and CDR2 is FQNEAQ (reference sequence). The CDR3 sequence: CASSLSGPILDEQYF. DNA for the CDR3: TGTGCCAGCAGCTTATCCGGGCCCATCCTAGACGAGCAGTACTTC.

The chain employs TRBV5-1 and TRBJ2-1, with 10 bases aligning to TRBD2. CDR1 is SGHRS, CDR2 YFSETQ, per germline. The CDR3 runs 15 residues. The trim removed 4 bases at V and 0 bases at J, leaving 1 base unmatched. CDR3 DNA: TGCGCCAGCAGCGAGCGGGGGGGCTCCTACAATGAGCAGTTCTTC. Translating gives CASSERGGSYNEQFF.

The rearrangement links TRBV7-2 to TRBJ1-2; 8 bases fit TRBD1. After removal of 5 bases from V and 14 bases from J, the junction contained 10 bases not matched to a gene. CDR1 is SGHTA, CDR2 FQGNSA, per germline. This CDR3 comprises 12 residues. CDR3 protein: CASSKIRDRWTF. The CDR3 coding sequence is TGTGCCAGCAGCAAAATACGGGACAGGTGGACCTTC.

The genes are TRBV3-1 (or the pseudogene TRBV3-2) and TRBJ2-5; TRBD1 agrees at 9 bases. Germline trimming cut 4 bases from V and 5 bases from J; bases unmatched to any gene: 5. The germline V gene has CDR1 LGHDT and CDR2 YNNKEL (reference sequence). The CDR3 sequence is 14 residues long. DNA for the CDR3: TGTGCCAGCAGCCGGGACAGGGTACAGGAGACCCAGTACTTC. It codes for CASSRDRVQETQYF.

The gene calls are TRBV18 and TRBJ1-6; 7 nucleotides agree with TRBD1. Germline CDR1 is KGHSH and CDR2 is LQKENI. The CDR3 runs to 16 residues. Trimming took 4 bases from V and 5 from J; bases not matched to a gene: 8. CDR3 amino acids: CASSLRQGPNNSPLHF. CDR3 sequence (DNA): TGTGCCAGCTCACTCCGACAGGGTCCGAATAATTCACCCCTCCACTTT.

The rearrangement links TRBV10-3 to TRBJ1-5; 7 bases are a match to TRBD1. The V gene end was trimmed by 10 bases and the J gene end by 1 base; junction bases not matched to a gene: 16. CDR3 length: 17 amino acids. CDR1 and CDR2 (germline): ENHRY, SYGVKD. The DNA of the CDR3 is TGTGCCACCGCAACAGGGGACCCCCCTATGAGCAATCAGCCCCAGCATTTT. It specifies CATATGDPPMSNQPQHF.